This T cell receptor (beta chain) is drawn from a study of blood T cell repertoires in COVID-19. Turning to the study itself: PBMCs, B-cell-depleted T cells, or T cells were the source of the cDNA or gDNA that made up the material.

From germline, CDR1 is SGHRS and CDR2 YFSETQ. With 1 base removed from V and 0 bases from J, the gap between germline ends came to 7 bases. The CDR3 contains 15 residues. Here immunoSEQ multiplex PCR was the method, and the copy in TCRdb shows in-frame clones only, minus some. Among roughly 180,000 clones listed, more than 70% were seen once. The rearrangement uses TRBV5-1 and TRBJ1-4; D may be TRBD1 (6 bases). The sample was peripheral blood. The receptor's source is a woman in her sixties with acute or convalescent COVID-19. The CDR3 DNA reads as TGCGCCAGCAGCTTGAGGGGGACAACTAATGAAAAACTGTTTTTT. Translating it yields CASSLRGTTNEKLFF.